This passage covers 14 T cell receptor beta chains from one sample sequenced in a study of cytomegalovirus exposure and HLA in healthy donors. In the PCR, 60 Vbeta and 13 Jbeta primers were used. Sequencing was performed with immunoSEQ multiplex PCR; in TCRdb, only in-frame clones are kept and a portion is missing. The table has under 55,000 clones, more than 65% seen once; the top ten hold over 8%. The specimen was PBMCs. All receptors come from a woman in her forties or fifties in good health and CMV-seronegative.

The CDR3 reads CASSTSRRPFDGYTF. CDR3 bases: TGTGCCAGCAGCACTAGCAGGCGACCATTTGATGGCTACACCTTC. J is TRBJ1-2 and V is TRBV28; D unresolved. Per the germline V gene, CDR1 is MDHEN and CDR2 is SYDVKM. Trimming cost V 6 bases and J 6 bases, with 20 bases left between them. CDR3 length equals 15 residues.

V is TRBV6-5 and J is TRBJ1-2, with 11 bases matching TRBD1. The CDR3 runs 14 residues. V trimming: 6 bases; J trimming: 8 bases; junction bases outside the gene matches: 8. Germline CDR1 reads MNHEY; CDR2 reads SVGAGI. As DNA, the CDR3 is TGTGCCAGCAGCTCCCCGGACAGGGGGCAGGGCTACACCTTC. Protein sequence: CASSSPDRGQGYTF.

This clone was detected a few times. This chain connects TRBV28 to TRBJ2-2; D might be TRBD1 (6 bases). The length of the CDR3 is 17 residues. V was cut by 7 bases and J by 3 bases, with 21 bases left in between. Germline CDR1 is MDHEN and CDR2 is SYDVKM. The DNA for the CDR3 is TGTGCCAGCACCCCGTTTCAGGGGAAAGCGGACACCGGGGAGCTGTTTTTT. Translating it yields CASTPFQGKADTGELFF.

This clone was found a few times. This chain uses TRBV6-1 with TRBJ1-4; no clear D. Germline V gene sequence: CDR1 MNHNS, CDR2 SASEGT. Deletions cut 6 bases from V and 2 bases from J, with 10 bases between. This CDR3 spans 14 amino acids. The chain's CDR3 is CASRGEVTNEKLFF. As DNA, the CDR3 is TGTGCCAGCAGGGGAGAGGTTACTAATGAAAAACTGTTTTTT.

This clone occurred a few times. This chain uses TRBV6-5 with TRBJ1-6, with a possible D match to TRBD1 (5 bases). The V end was cut by 5 bases, the J end by 10 bases, with 9 bases between. Germline assignment: CDR1 MNHEY and CDR2 SVGAGI. The CDR3 has 12 residues. CDR3 in amino acids: CASSVGRSPLHF. The CDR3 coding sequence is TGTGCCAGCAGTGTGGGGCGCTCACCCCTCCACTTT.

The chain is built from TRBV5-8 and TRBJ1-5; D perhaps matches TRBD1 (6 bases). Trimming left V 4 bases short and J 1 base short, with 12 bases between. The CDR3 is 15 amino acids. The V gene's germline CDR1 is SGHTS and CDR2 YDEGEE. The CDR3: CASSRHQGSNQPQHF. For the CDR3, the DNA is TGTGCCAGCAGCCGACATCAGGGGAGCAATCAGCCCCAGCATTTT.

The rearrangement uses TRBV6-1 and TRBJ1-6, with D possibly TRBD1 on 5 matching bases. The CDR3 totals 17 residues. The V gene lost 2 bases and the J gene lost 11 bases, with 22 bases spanning the gap. Germline CDR1 reads MNHNS; CDR2 reads SASEGT. The CDR3 region is CASSEKAWERPRAPLHF. The CDR3 bases are TGTGCCAGCAGTGAAAAGGCATGGGAAAGACCCAGGGCACCCCTCCACTTT.

A few counts support this clone. The same CDR3 also results from other DNA sequences found in this sample. This CDR3 reads CASSPLTGDDEQFF. DNA of the CDR3: TGTGCCAGCAGCCCCTTGACAGGGGACGATGAGCAGTTCTTC. The chain recombines TRBV7-9 with TRBJ2-1; 8 positions agree with TRBD1. V shed 5 bases and J 8 bases; nucleotides not matched to a gene: 8. The CDR3 extends over 14 amino acids. Germline loops: CDR1 SEHNR, CDR2 FQNEAQ (reference sequence). The full variable domain, in which reference TRBV7-9 and TRBJ2-1 provide the parts outside the CDR3, is DTGVSQNPRHKITKRGQNVTFRCDPISEHNRLYWYRQTLGQGPEFLTYFQNEAQLEKSRLLSDRFSAERPKGSFSTLEIQRTEQGDSAMYLCASSPLTGDDEQFFGPGTRLTVL.

This chain joins TRBV6-1 and TRBJ1-1, with D possibly being TRBD1 (6 bases). Trimming removed 7 bases at V and 4 bases at J, with 13 bases between. Germline V gene data show CDR1 as MNHNS and CDR2 as SASEGT. The CDR3 is made up of 13 amino acids. This chain's CDR3 is CASTIDRSTEAFF. As DNA, the CDR3 is TGTGCCAGCACCATTGACAGGAGCACTGAAGCTTTCTTT.

This chain connects TRBV10-3 to TRBJ1-5; 7 bases are a match to TRBD1. Germline CDR1 ENHRY, CDR2 SYGVKD. This CDR3 has 14 amino acids. V trimming: 4 bases; J trimming: 5 bases; junction bases outside the gene matches: 5. CDR3 loop: CAISGGTADQPQHF. The CDR3 DNA reads as TGTGCCATCAGTGGCGGGACAGCCGATCAGCCCCAGCATTTT.

This sequence joins TRBV28 and TRBJ1-3; TRBD1 matches 9 bases. This CDR3 has 14 amino acids. V lost 1 base to trimming and J lost 8 bases; unmatched junction nucleotides: 3. Germline loops: CDR1 MDHEN, CDR2 SYDVKM. This CDR3 reads CASSLYRGQDTIYF. CDR3 nucleotides: TGTGCCAGCAGTTTATACAGGGGGCAGGACACCATATATTTT.

The J gene is TRBJ1-1, the V gene TRBV19; 8 bases match TRBD1. V was clipped by 7 bases and J by 4 bases; unmatched bases: 11. The CDR3 is 15 residues long. From germline, CDR1 is LNHDA and CDR2 SQIVND (reference sequence). The CDR3 DNA sequence: TGTGCCAGTATTTGGGGTGGACAGGGAAGCACTGAAGCTTTCTTT. This codes for CASIWGGQGSTEAFF. The full variable domain, with the rest looked up from reference TRBV19 and TRBJ1-1, is DGGITQSPKYLFRKEGQNVTLSCEQNLNHDAMYWYRQDPGQGLRLIYYSQIVNDFQKGDIAEGYSVSREKKESFPLTVTSAQKNPTAFYLCASIWGGQGSTEAFFGQGTRLTVV.

The rearrangement joins TRBV2 to TRBJ2-3; 10 bases agree with TRBD1. Trimming cost V 7 bases and J 0 bases; bases outside gene matches: 4. Germline CDR1 SNHLY, CDR2 FYNNEI. The CDR3 is made up of 15 amino acids. This chain's CDR3 is CASIGTGVSTDTQYF. The DNA for the CDR3 is TGTGCCAGCATAGGGACAGGGGTTAGCACAGATACGCAGTATTTT.

The chain has TRBV7-8 and TRBJ2-7; perhaps TRBD1 as D (6 bases). Trimming pared 1 base from V and 2 bases from J, leaving 12 bases between. CDR3 length: 15 amino acids. The germline V gene encodes CDR1 SGHVS and CDR2 FQNEAQ. Here the CDR3 reads CASSLDQGLPYEQYF. The CDR3 region has the DNA TGTGCCAGCAGCTTAGATCAGGGGTTGCCCTACGAGCAGTACTTC.